Each of the 18 T cell receptor beta chains below was sequenced from the same sample in a study of neoadjuvant nivolumab and ipilimumab in lung cancer. Measured with immunoSEQ multiplex PCR; TCRdb has only the in-frame clones, and not every one. Altogether roughly 8,700 clones are present, 70% to 80% being singletons, with the ten largest covering roughly 3.4%. The sample was tumor tissue, taken after neoadjuvant nivolumab, alone or with ipilimumab, at or shortly before surgery. These TCRs come from an adult with non-small cell lung cancer.

This clone was seen only once. The gene calls are TRBV7-2 and TRBJ2-7; D remains unclear. Per germline, CDR1 SGHTA and CDR2 FQGNSA. The CDR3 is 12 amino acids. Trimming took 1 base from V and 7 from J, leaving 8 bases between them. The CDR3 region is CASSLVRWEQYF. The CDR3 DNA is TGTGCCAGCAGCTTAGTGAGGTGGGAGCAGTACTTC.

The chain couples TRBV13 to TRBJ2-1; perhaps D is TRBD1 or TRBD2 (5 bases each). This CDR3 region has 13 residues. Germline V gives CDR1 PRHDT, CDR2 FYEKMQ (reference sequence). Deletions cut 3 bases from V and 8 bases from J, with 11 bases between. As DNA, the CDR3 is TGTGCCAGCAGCTTCCAGGGAGCGGATGAGCAGTTCTTC. Translated: CASSFQGADEQFF. Together with reference TRBV13 and TRBJ2-1, the CDR3 gives the full variable domain: AAGVIQSPRHLIKEKRETATLKCYPIPRHDTVYWYQQGPGQDPQFLISFYEKMQSDKGSIPDRFSAQQFSDYHSELNMSSLELGDSALYFCASSFQGADEQFFGPGTRLTVL.

This chain joins TRBV11-1 and TRBJ2-5; 14 bases are shared with TRBD2. Germline CDR1 and CDR2: SGHAT and FQDESV (reference sequence). The CDR3 spans 16 residues. V was clipped by 4 bases and J by 4 bases; unmatched bases: 5. The CDR3 spells CASSSNGLAGGETQYF. CDR3 DNA: TGTGCCAGCAGCTCAAACGGACTAGCGGGAGGAGAGACCCAGTACTTC.

The V gene is TRBV11-2, the J gene TRBJ2-1; D possibly corresponds to TRBD2 (5 bases). The germline V and J ends were trimmed by 5 bases and 2 bases, with 16 bases remaining between them. This CDR3 has 16 residues. Germline CDR1 is SGHAT and CDR2 is FQNNGV. The CDR3 spells CASSPPRYGAYNEQFF. The CDR3 DNA sequence: TGTGCCAGCAGCCCTCCCCGATACGGGGCCTACAATGAGCAGTTCTTC.

The chain carries TRBV5-6 and TRBJ2-5; D uncertain. Trimming took 0 bases from V and 3 from J, leaving 6 bases between them. Germline V gene data show CDR1 as SGHDT and CDR2 as YYEEEE. This CDR3 spans 13 amino acids. The CDR3 coding sequence is TGTGCCAGCAGCTTGGTGCTGGAAGAGACCCAGTACTTC. Translated: CASSLVLEETQYF.

The chain is built from TRBV7-3 and TRBJ2-3; D possibly corresponds to TRBD1 (6 bases). The CDR3 consists of 14 residues. Trimming left V 4 bases short and J 2 bases short, with 10 bases between. Germline V gene data show CDR1 as SGHTA and CDR2 as FQGTGA. The CDR3 loop reads CASSSRGNTDTQYF. The CDR3 region has the DNA TGTGCCAGCAGCTCCAGGGGAAACACAGATACGCAGTATTTT.

The rearrangement joins TRBV6-5 to TRBJ2-7; 13 bases line up with TRBD2. The length of the CDR3 is 16 residues. V was clipped by 2 bases and J by 4 bases; unmatched bases: 5. Germline V CDR1 and CDR2: MNHEY, SVGAGI. CDR3 in amino acids: CASSYQGLAGLYEQYF. In nucleotides, the CDR3 is TGTGCCAGCAGTTACCAGGGACTAGCGGGGTTGTACGAGCAGTACTTC.

The CDR3 loop is CASSQVRGYRGNQPQHF. The CDR3, as DNA: TGCGCCAGCAGCCAAGTGAGAGGTTATCGAGGCAATCAGCCCCAGCATTTT. The V and J genes are TRBV4-1 and TRBJ1-5; D gene uncertain. CDR3 size: 17 residues. The germline V gene has CDR1 MGHRA and CDR2 YSYEKL. Trimming left V 1 base short and J 2 bases short, with 15 bases between.

The count of this clone is one. The chain carries TRBV9 and TRBJ1-1; no firm D call. In germline, CDR1 is SGDLS, CDR2 YYNGEE. CDR3 size: 11 residues. V lost 0 bases to trimming and J lost 4 bases, with 1 base between them. CDR3 residues: CASSVVTEAFF. The CDR3 region has the DNA TGTGCCAGCAGCGTAGTCACTGAAGCTTTCTTT.

This chain links TRBV4-1 with TRBJ1-5; D is unclear. The germline V gene has CDR1 MGHRA and CDR2 YSYEKL. CDR3 length equals 14 residues. Trimming stripped 0 bases from V and 10 bases from J, with 13 bases between. The CDR3 DNA reads as TGCGCCAGCAGCCAAGAAGGCGAGAGAATACCCCAGCATTTT. Its protein is CASSQEGERIPQHF.

The rearrangement uses TRBV6-5 and TRBJ1-2; maybe TRBD1 (6 bases). Germline V gene lookup returns CDR1 MNHEY and CDR2 SVGAGI. The CDR3 covers 11 residues. Trimming removed 6 bases from V and 4 bases from J, with 6 bases in between. CDR3 residues: CASRDSYGYTF. CDR3 DNA sequence: TGTGCCAGCAGGGACAGCTATGGCTACACCTTC.

This rearrangement joins TRBV5-6 to TRBJ1-2; no definite D call. The germline V gene encodes CDR1 SGHDT and CDR2 YYEEEE. The CDR3 is 13 residues long. With 1 base removed from V and 7 bases from J, the gap between germline ends came to 11 bases. CDR3 in DNA: TGTGCCAGCAGCTTGCTGGGTTATACTGGCTACACCTTC. Translating gives CASSLLGYTGYTF.

This clone was seen only once. The CDR3 loop is CASSRHGGNTEAFF. CDR3 DNA sequence: TGTGCCAGCAGCCGACATGGAGGAAACACTGAAGCTTTCTTT. This chain connects TRBV6-5 to TRBJ1-1; unclear D gene. CDR3 size: 14 residues. Trimming cost V 6 bases and J 2 bases, with 13 bases left between them. Germline V CDR1 and CDR2: MNHEY, SVGAGI.

The chain employs TRBV2 and TRBJ1-5, with 7 bases aligning to TRBD1. This CDR3 is built from 15 residues. Germline V lookup: CDR1 SNHLY, CDR2 FYNNEI. V gave up 6 bases and J gave up 0 bases; unmatched junction bases: 5. The chain's CDR3 is CASSRRQGSNQPQHF. CDR3 bases: TGTGCCAGCAGCCGCCGACAGGGTAGCAATCAGCCCCAGCATTTT.

This chain connects TRBV7-2 to TRBJ1-1, with D uncertain. This CDR3 comprises 13 residues. From germline, CDR1 is SGHTA and CDR2 FQGNSA. Trimming removed 1 base from V and 4 bases from J, with 7 bases in between. The CDR3 sequence: CASSLGQATEAFF. The CDR3 nucleotides read TGTGCCAGCAGCTTAGGTCAAGCCACTGAAGCTTTCTTT.

The chain joins TRBV29-1 to TRBJ2-1; TRBD2 agrees at 10 bases. CDR3 length: 17 amino acids. Germline V gene lookup returns CDR1 SQVTM and CDR2 ANQGSEA. The V segment lost 4 bases and the J segment 3 bases; nucleotides outside the gene matches: 12. The CDR3 DNA reads TGCAGCGTTGCCCTCCCTGTCGCTAGCGGGAGCTACAATGAGCAGTTCTTC. Residues: CSVALPVASGSYNEQFF.

The rearrangement joins TRBV27 to TRBJ2-6; possibly TRBD1 for D (5 bases). Germline loops: CDR1 MNHEY, CDR2 SMNVEV (reference sequence). V was trimmed by 2 bases and J by 0 bases, leaving 5 bases between them. This CDR3 comprises 15 residues. The CDR3 loop is CASSLDSSGANVLTF. The CDR3 bases are TGTGCCAGCAGTTTAGACAGCTCTGGGGCCAACGTCCTGACTTTC.

This sequence joins TRBV13 and TRBJ2-7, with D perhaps TRBD1 or TRBD2 (5 bases each). The V and J ends lost 4 bases and 2 bases respectively, with 12 bases between them. Looked up from germline, CDR1 is PRHDT and CDR2 is FYEKMQ (reference sequence). CDR3 length equals 14 residues. The CDR3 spells CASSSGRPPYEQYF. CDR3 coding DNA: TGTGCCAGCAGCTCGGGACGCCCGCCCTACGAGCAGTACTTC.